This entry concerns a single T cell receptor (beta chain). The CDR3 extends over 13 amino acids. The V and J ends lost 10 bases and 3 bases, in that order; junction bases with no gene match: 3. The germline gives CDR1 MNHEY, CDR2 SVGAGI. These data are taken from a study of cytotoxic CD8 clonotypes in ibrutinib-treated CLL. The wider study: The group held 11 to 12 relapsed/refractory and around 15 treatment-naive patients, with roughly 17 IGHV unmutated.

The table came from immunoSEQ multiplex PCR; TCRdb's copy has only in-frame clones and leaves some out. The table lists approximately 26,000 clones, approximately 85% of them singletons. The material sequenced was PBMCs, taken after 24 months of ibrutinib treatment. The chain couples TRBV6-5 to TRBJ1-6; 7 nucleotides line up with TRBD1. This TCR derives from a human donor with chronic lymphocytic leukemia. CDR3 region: CATGDSYNSPLHF. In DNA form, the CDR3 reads TGTGCCACGGGGGACAGCTATAATTCACCCCTCCACTTT.